This T cell receptor beta chain stems from a study of shared clonotypes between healthy human individuals. Study-wide background: CD4 naive cells filled three plates per donor, CD4 memory three, CD8 naive two and CD8 memory one. Findings and limits, study-wide: Clonotypes that were shared across a handful of donors made up roughly 5% of naive CD4 clonotypes. Only a few donors were included, so the genetic and exposure-history diversity represented was limited.

CDR1 is KGHSH, CDR2 LQKENI, per germline. Losses at the gene ends were 4 bases for V and 5 bases for J; bases not matched to a gene: 7. CDR3 length: 16 amino acids. For this clone: The antigen is not known.

In CD8 memory, CD45RO+ cells were put together with CCR7-negative CD45RA+ TemRA cells. The data were produced by immunoSEQ multiplex PCR, yet TCRdb's version contains in-frame clones alone and is incomplete. Of about 380,000 clones listed, around 96% are singletons. This receptor was taken from a man aged 30 to 45 in good health. Sequencing was performed on memory CD8+ T cells sorted from blood. Subset specified: CD45RO+ cells pooled with CCR7-negative TemRA cells. The rearrangement joins TRBV18 to TRBJ2-5, with 13 bases aligning to TRBD2. The CDR3 protein is CASSQGLAGERETQYF. CDR3 DNA: TGTGCCAGCTCACAAGGACTAGCGGGAGAGCGGGAGACCCAGTACTTC.